This T cell receptor beta chain was profiled in a study of beta chain features in type 1 diabetes. For the study at large: Healthy donors and patients had similar age, gender and cell yields.

This clone was counted between two and nine times. Its target is unknown. Of the isolated RNA, all was reverse transcribed, and so the sequenced material was expressed TCRB transcripts. This table comes from immunoSEQ multiplex PCR, and its TCRdb copy is limited to in-frame clones, with some not included. The profile shows about 160,000 clones, about 10% of them singletons. V shed 5 bases, J shed 3 bases, and the junction held 4 bases outside the gene matches. The CDR3 is 14 amino acids. Germline values: CDR1 ENHRY, CDR2 SYGVKD. Study-wide points: In every one of the four CD4+ subsets, TCRB CDR3s were moderately but significantly shorter in Type 1 diabetes patients.

The receptor was isolated from a woman aged 25-40 years with type 1 diabetes. The chain employs TRBV10-3 and TRBJ2-7; 10 bases line up with TRBD1. The sequenced material came from central memory CD4+ T cells from blood. The chain's CDR3 is CAISTGQGDYEQYF. CDR3 sequence (DNA): TGTGCCATCAGTACCGGACAGGGGGACTACGAGCAGTACTTC.